This T cell receptor (beta chain) was profiled in a study of T-cell reconstitution after alpha-beta-depleted transplantation in children. Study results and caveats: Recipient T cells and thymic progenitors that survived gave rise to the high TCRbeta diversity observed at day 60 in some patients. T-cell counts and diversity at one year post-transplant came mainly from newly produced T cells. Reportedly, only several hundred clones from non-depleted graft cells drove alpha-beta T-cell counts at about two months.

The CDR3 is 20 amino acids. After removal of 2 bases from V and 2 bases from J, the junction contained 13 bases not matched to a gene. Germline V lookup: CDR1 MGHRA, CDR2 YSYEKL. Unique molecular identifiers were incorporated when the TCRbeta library was constructed. TCRdb called the PCR reads again in MiXCR, with one record for every CDR3 protein. The table records fewer than 700,000 distinct CDR3 sequences, approximately 22% of them present only once. With respect to this clonotype: Its specificity is unknown.

The chain combines TRBV4-1 with TRBJ2-6; TRBD1 matches 9 bases. Sequenced here: PBMCs, mostly from graft donor cells, sampled 360 days after TCRalphabeta/CD19-depleted stem cell transplant. This clonotype originated in a boy in the first two years of life who had a stem cell transplant for acute myeloid leukemia, so the T cells may come from the graft donor. CDR3 in amino acids: CASSQNPGQGRFPGANVLTF. The CDR3 coding sequence is TGCGCCAGCAGCCAAAATCCGGGACAGGGAAGATTCCCTGGGGCCAACGTCCTGACTTTC.